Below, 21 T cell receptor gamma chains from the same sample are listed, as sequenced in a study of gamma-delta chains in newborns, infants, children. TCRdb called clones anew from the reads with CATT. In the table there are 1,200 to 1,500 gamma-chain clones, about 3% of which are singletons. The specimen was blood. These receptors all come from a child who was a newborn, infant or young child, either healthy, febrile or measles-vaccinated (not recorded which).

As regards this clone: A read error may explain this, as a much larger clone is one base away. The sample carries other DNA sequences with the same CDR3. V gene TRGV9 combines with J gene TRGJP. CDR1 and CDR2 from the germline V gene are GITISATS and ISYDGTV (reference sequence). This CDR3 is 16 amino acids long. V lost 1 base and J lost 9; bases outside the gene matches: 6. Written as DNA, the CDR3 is TGTGCCTTGTGGGAGGTACAGCGGTTGGGCAAAAAAATCAAGGTATTT. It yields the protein CALWEVQRLGKKIKVF.

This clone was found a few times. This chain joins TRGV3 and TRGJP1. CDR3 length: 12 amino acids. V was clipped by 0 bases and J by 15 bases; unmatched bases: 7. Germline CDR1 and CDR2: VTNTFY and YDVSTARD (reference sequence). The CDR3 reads CATWDRLLVKIF. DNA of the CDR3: TGTGCCACCTGGGACAGGCTGCTGGTCAAGATATTT.

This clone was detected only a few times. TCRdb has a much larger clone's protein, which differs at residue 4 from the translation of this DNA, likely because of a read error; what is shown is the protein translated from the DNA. The chain's CDR3 is CALREVRIYYKKLF. As DNA, the CDR3 is TGTGCCTTGCGGGAGGTGCGCATTTATTATAAGAAACTCTTT. V usage is TRGV9 and J usage is TRGJ1 or TRGJ2. This CDR3 is built from 14 residues. The germline gives CDR1 GITISATS, CDR2 ISYDGTV (reference sequence).

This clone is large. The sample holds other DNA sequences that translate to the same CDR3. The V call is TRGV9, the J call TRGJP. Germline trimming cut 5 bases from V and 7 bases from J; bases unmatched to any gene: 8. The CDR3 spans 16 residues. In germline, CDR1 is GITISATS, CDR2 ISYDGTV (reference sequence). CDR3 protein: CALWALGELGKKIKVF. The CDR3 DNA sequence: TGTGCCTTGTGGGCCTTAGGGGAGTTGGGCAAAAAAATCAAGGTATTT.

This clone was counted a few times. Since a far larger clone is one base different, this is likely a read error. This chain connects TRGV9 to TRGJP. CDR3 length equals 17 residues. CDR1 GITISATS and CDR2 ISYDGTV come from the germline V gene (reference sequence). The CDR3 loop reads CALREDPRELGKKIKVF. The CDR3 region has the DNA TGTGCCTTGCGGGAGGACCCGCGGGAGTTGGGCAAAAAAATCAAGGTATTT.

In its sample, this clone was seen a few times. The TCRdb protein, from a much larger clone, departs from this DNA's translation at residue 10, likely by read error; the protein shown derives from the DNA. In DNA form, the CDR3 reads TGTGCCACCTGGGACAGGCGAGAGGGTGGTGATTGGATCAAGACGTTT. This gives the protein CATWDRREGGDWIKTF. The chain has TRGV3 and TRGJP2. J was trimmed by 6 bases and V by 0 bases; bases with no gene match: 10. CDR1 and CDR2 (germline): VTNTFY, YDVSTARD (reference sequence). This CDR3 contains 16 residues.

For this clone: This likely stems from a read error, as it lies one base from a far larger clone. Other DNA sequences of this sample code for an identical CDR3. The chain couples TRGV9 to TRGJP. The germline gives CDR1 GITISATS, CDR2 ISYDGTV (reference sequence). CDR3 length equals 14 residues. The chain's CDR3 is CALWEELGKKIKVF. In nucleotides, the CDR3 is TGTGCCTTGTGGGAGGAGTTGGGAAAAAAAATCAAGGTATTT.

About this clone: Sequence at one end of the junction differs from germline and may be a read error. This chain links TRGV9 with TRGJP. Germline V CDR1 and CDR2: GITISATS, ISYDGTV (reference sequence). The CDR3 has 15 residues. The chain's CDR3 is CALWEVTLGKKIEVF. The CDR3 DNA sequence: TGTGCCTTGTGGGAGGTGACGTTGGGCAAAAAAATCGAGGTATTT.

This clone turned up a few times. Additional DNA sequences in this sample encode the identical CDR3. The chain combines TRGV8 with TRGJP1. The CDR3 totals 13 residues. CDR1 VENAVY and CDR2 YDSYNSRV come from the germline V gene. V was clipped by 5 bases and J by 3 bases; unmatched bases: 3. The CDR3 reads CATWAATGWFKIF. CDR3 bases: TGTGCCACCTGGGCCGCCACTGGTTGGTTCAAGATATTT.

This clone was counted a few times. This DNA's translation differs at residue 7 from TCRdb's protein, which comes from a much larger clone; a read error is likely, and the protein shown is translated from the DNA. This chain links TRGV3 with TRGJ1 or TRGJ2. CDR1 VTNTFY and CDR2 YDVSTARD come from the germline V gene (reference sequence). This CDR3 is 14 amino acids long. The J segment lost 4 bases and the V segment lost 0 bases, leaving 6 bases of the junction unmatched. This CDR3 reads CATWDRPRYYKKLF. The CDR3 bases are TGTGCCACCTGGGACAGGCCCAGGTATTATAAGAAACTCTTT.

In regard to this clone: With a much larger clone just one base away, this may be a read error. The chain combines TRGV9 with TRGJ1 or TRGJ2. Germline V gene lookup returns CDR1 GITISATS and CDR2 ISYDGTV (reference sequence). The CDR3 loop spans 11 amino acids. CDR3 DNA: TGTGCCTTGTGGAATTATTATAAGGAACTCTTT. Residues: CALWNYYKELF.

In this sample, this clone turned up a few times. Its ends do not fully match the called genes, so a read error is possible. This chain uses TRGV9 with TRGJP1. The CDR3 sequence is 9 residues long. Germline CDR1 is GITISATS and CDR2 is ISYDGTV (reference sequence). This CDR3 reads CTTGWFKIF. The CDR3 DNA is TGCACCACTGGTTGGTTCAAGATATTT.

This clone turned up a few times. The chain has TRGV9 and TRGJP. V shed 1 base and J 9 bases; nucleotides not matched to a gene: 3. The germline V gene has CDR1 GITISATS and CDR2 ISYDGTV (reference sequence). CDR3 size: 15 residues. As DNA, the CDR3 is TGTGCCTTGTGGGAGGTCTGGTTGGGCAAAAAAATCAAGGTATTT. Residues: CALWEVWLGKKIKVF.

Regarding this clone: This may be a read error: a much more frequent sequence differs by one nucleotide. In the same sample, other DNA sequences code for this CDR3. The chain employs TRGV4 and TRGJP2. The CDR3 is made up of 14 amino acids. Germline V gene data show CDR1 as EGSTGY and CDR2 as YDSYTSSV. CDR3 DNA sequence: TGTGCCACCTGGGATGGTAGTAGTGACTGGATCAAGACGTTT. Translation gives CATWDGSSDWIKTF.

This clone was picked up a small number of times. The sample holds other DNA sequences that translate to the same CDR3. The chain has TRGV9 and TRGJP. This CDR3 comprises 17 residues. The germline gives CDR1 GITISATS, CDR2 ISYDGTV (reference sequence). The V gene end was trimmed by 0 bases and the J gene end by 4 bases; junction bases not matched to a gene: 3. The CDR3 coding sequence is TGTGCCTTGTGGGAGGTGACACAAGAGTTGGGCAAAAAAATCAAGGTATTT. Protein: CALWEVTQELGKKIKVF.

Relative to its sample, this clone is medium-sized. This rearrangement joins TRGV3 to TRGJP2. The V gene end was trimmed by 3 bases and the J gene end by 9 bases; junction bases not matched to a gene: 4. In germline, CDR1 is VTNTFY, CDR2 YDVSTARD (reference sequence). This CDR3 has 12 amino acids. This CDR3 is CATWDGHWIKTF. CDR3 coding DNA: TGTGCCACCTGGGACGGGCATTGGATCAAGACGTTT.

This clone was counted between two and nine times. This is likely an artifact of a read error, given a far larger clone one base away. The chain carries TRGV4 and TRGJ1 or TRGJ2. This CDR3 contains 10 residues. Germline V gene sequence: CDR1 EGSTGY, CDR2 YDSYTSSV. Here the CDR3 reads CAAWDGPSVF. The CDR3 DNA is TGTGCCGCCTGGGATGGGCCTTCGGTCTTT.

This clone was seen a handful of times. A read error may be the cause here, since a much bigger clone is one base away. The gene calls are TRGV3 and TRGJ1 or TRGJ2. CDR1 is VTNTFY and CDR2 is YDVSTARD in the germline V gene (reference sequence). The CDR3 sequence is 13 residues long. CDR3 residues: CATWDGDYYKKLF. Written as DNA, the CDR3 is TGTGCAACCTGGGACGGGGACTATTATAAGAAACTCTTT.

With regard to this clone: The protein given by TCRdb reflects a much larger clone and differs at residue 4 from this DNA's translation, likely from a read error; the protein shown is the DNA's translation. As DNA, the CDR3 is TGTGCCTTGGGGGAAGAAGAGTTGGGCAAAAAAATCAAGGTATTT. It specifies CALGEEELGKKIKVF. V usage is TRGV9 and J usage is TRGJP. The CDR3 sequence is 15 residues long. CDR1 is GITISATS and CDR2 is ISYDGTV in the germline V gene (reference sequence).

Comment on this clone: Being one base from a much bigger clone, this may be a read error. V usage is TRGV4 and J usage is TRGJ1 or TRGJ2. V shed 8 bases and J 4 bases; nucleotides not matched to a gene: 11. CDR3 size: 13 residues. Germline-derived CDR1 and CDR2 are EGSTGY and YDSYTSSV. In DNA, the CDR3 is TGTGCCACCTCAAAGGGCCCCTATTATAAGAAACTCTTT. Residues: CATSKGPYYKKLF.

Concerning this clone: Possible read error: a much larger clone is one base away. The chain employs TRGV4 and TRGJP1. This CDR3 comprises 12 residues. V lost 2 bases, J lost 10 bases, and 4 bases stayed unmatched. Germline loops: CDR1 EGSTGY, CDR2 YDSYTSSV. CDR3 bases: TGTGCCACCTGGGATGAGTATTGGTTCAAGATATTT. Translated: CATWDEYWFKIF.